This paragraph covers one T cell receptor (beta chain) sequence. Its specificity is not known. Sequencing used immunoSEQ multiplex PCR; TCRdb keeps in-frame clones, though not all of them. The sample has roughly 130,000 clones; under 95% are singletons. This specimen comes from a study of cytotoxic CD8 clonotypes in ibrutinib-treated CLL. Study results and limitations: Investigators sampled sustained-remission and progressing patients at differing times.

V gave up 0 bases and J gave up 8 bases, with 13 bases separating them. The germline V gene has CDR1 PRHDT and CDR2 FYEKMQ (reference sequence). The CDR3 is made up of 14 amino acids. The sequencing used PBMCs, collected after 12 months of ibrutinib treatment. This receptor was obtained from a human donor with chronic lymphocytic leukemia. The rearrangement uses TRBV13 and TRBJ1-2; no definite D call. CDR3 coding DNA: TGTGCCAGCAGCTTAGGCCTCAAGGCAGGAGGCTACACCTTC. Translated, it gives CASSLGLKAGGYTF.